These 12 T cell receptor beta chains were all obtained from the same sample, sequenced in a study of human T cells and chemical hapten exposure. Sample time point: patch test 1, 2 weeks after DPC sensitization. Treatment meaning: therapeutic diphenylcyclopropenone sensitization with weekly scalp DPC. Extraction yielded total RNA from whole blood (unfractionated). TCRdb called the RACE reads again in MiXCR, with one record for every CDR3 protein. The table shows some 52,000 distinct CDR3 sequences, with approximately 11% occurring only once. Specimen: whole blood, collected in connection with sensitization to the hapten diphenylcyclopropenone (DPC). The receptors stem from a woman aged 40 to 49 with alopecia areata. Some clones in this sample may be carry-over from other donors' samples.

This clonotype occurred a few times. The genes are TRBV29-1 and TRBJ2-1, with 9 bases identical to TRBD2. V trimming: 6 bases; J trimming: 3 bases; junction bases outside the gene matches: 6. The CDR3 length is 14 residues. CDR1 and CDR2 from the germline V gene are SQVTM and ANQGSEA. CDR3: CSVDLAGSYNEQFF. Written as DNA, the CDR3 is TGCAGCGTGGATCTAGCGGGGAGCTACAATGAGCAGTTCTTC.

This clonotype was counted many times. The rearrangement uses TRBV7-9 and TRBJ2-5, with 8 bases aligning to TRBD2. This CDR3 contains 15 residues. The germline V gene encodes CDR1 SEHNR and CDR2 FQNEAQ (reference sequence). The V segment lost 5 bases and the J segment 3 bases; nucleotides outside the gene matches: 8. As DNA, the CDR3 is TGTGCCAGCAGCCTTGCTGCAGCGGGGGAAGAGACCCAGTACTTC. Encoded protein: CASSLAAAGEETQYF.

At least ten counts were recorded for this clonotype. The V call is TRBV4-3, the J call TRBJ1-2; no definite D call. This CDR3 has 16 residues. V was clipped by 4 bases and J by 3 bases, with 18 bases between them. In germline, CDR1 is LGHNA, CDR2 YSLEER. The CDR3 bases are TGCGCCAGCAGCCTATATTCGCAAGGCAGTCACTATGGCTACACCTTC. Its protein is CASSLYSQGSHYGYTF.

The genes are TRBV2 and TRBJ2-7; tentatively, D is TRBD1 or TRBD2 (6 bases each). Germline V lookup: CDR1 SNHLY, CDR2 FYNNEI. This CDR3 has 15 residues. V was pared by 3 bases and J by 0 bases, with 12 bases between. The CDR3 coding sequence is TGTGCCAGCAGTGAGGAAGGGGGGCCCTCCTACGAGCAGTACTTC. Residues: CASSEEGGPSYEQYF.

The table lists this clonotype with many counts. J is TRBJ2-2 and V is TRBV5-1; 9 positions agree with TRBD1. Germline V lookup: CDR1 SGHRS, CDR2 YFSETQ. V lost 6 bases to trimming and J lost 12 bases; unmatched junction nucleotides: 15. The CDR3 extends over 15 amino acids. The CDR3 is CASTPTGTGYNKLFF. The CDR3 region has the DNA TGCGCCAGCACCCCAACCGGGACAGGGTACAATAAGCTGTTTTTT.

The chain uses TRBV20-1 and TRBJ1-5; D is perhaps TRBD1 (5 bases). Per germline, CDR1 DFQATT and CDR2 SNEGSKA (reference sequence). The ends were cut back, 6 bases at V and 2 bases at J, with 14 bases in the middle. The CDR3 is 14 amino acids. CDR3 sequence: CSAAPGLGNQPQHF. CDR3 DNA sequence: TGCAGTGCCGCCCCGGGGCTGGGCAATCAGCCCCAGCATTTT.

This clonotype was observed at least ten times. The V and J genes are TRBV29-1 and TRBJ1-2; 7 nucleotides align to TRBD1. Trimming cost V 7 bases and J 2 bases; bases outside gene matches: 4. Germline V CDR1 and CDR2: SQVTM, ANQGSEA. This CDR3 comprises 12 residues. The CDR3 DNA is TGCAGCGGGCTGGGACAGAACTATGGCTACACCTTC. This codes for CSGLGQNYGYTF. The entire variable domain, with the rest obtained from reference TRBV29-1 and TRBJ1-2, is as follows: SAVISQKPSRDICQRGTSLTIQCQVDSQVTMMFWYRQQPGQSLTLIATANQGSEATYESGFVIDKFPISRPNLTFSTLTVSNMSPEDSSIYLCSGLGQNYGYTFGSGTRLTVV.

This clonotype was counted ten times or more. This chain joins TRBV4-1 and TRBJ2-3; TRBD2 matches at 12 bases. The germline V gene encodes CDR1 MGHRA and CDR2 YSYEKL. The CDR3 runs 19 residues. Trimming took 1 base from V and 4 from J; bases not matched to a gene: 12. The CDR3, as DNA: TGCGCCAGCAGCCAAGCTGGGCTAGCGGGAGGGCCGGGGGCAGATACGCAGTATTTT. This sequence encodes CASSQAGLAGGPGADTQYF.

This clonotype is medium-sized in the sample. The CDR3: CSVVDGRADYEQYF. The CDR3 bases are TGCAGCGTTGTTGACGGGAGGGCCGACTACGAGCAGTACTTC. J is TRBJ2-7 and V is TRBV29-1; 8 bases are a match to TRBD2. Germline V gene data show CDR1 as SQVTM and CDR2 as ANQGSEA. The CDR3 is 14 residues long. The V gene end was trimmed by 4 bases and the J gene end by 3 bases; junction bases not matched to a gene: 8.

The chain recombines TRBV7-9 with TRBJ1-5, with no clear D. The germline V and J ends were trimmed by 1 base and 4 bases, with 2 bases remaining between them. There are 12 residues in the CDR3. From germline, CDR1 is SEHNR and CDR2 FQNEAQ (reference sequence). The CDR3 loop is CASSLENQPQHF. The DNA of the CDR3 is TGTGCCAGCAGCTTAGAGAATCAGCCCCAGCATTTT.

On this clonotype itself: A junction end diverges from the germline sequence, so it may reflect a read error. J is TRBJ2-7 and V is TRBV28, with D unclear. Germline V lookup: CDR1 MDHEN, CDR2 SYDVKM. CDR3 size: 11 residues. CDR3 nucleotides: TGTGCCGGCAGTTCCAATTTGGAGCAGTACTTC. This translates into CAGSSNLEQYF.

This clonotype was observed a handful of times. V usage is TRBV6-1 and J usage is TRBJ1-4; D is ambiguous. Looked up from germline, CDR1 is MNHNS and CDR2 is SASEGT. This CDR3 is built from 12 residues. The CDR3 loop is CLRTSTNEKLFF. The CDR3 bases are TGTCTCAGGACGTCAACTAATGAAAAACTGTTTTTT.